This T cell receptor beta chain comes out of a study of cytomegalovirus exposure and HLA in healthy donors. The wider study: According to later analysis, the same platform produced the 120 validation and approximately 630 first-cohort repertoires.

The CDR3 length is 15 residues. Germline CDR1 is LNHNV and CDR2 is YYDKDF (reference sequence). The trim removed 3 bases at V and 6 bases at J, leaving 8 bases unmatched. For this clone: Its antigen is still unknown.

The study's findings and limits: Reportedly, cytomegalovirus status was diagnosed with high sensitivity and specificity. TCR beta chains numbering more than 150 were designated cytomegalovirus-associated.

Some clones are missing from TCRdb's copy, which holds only in-frame ones; the method was immunoSEQ multiplex PCR. This table has roughly 120,000 clones, around 86% appearing once. Sequenced material: PBMCs. This clonotype was obtained from a man aged 18 to 29 in good health and CMV-seronegative. V and J are TRBV15 and TRBJ1-1, with 9 positions matching TRBD1. CDR3 nucleotide sequence: TGTGCCACCAGCAGCCGGGACAGGGAAGGCCCTGAAGCTTTCTTT. The encoded protein is CATSSRDREGPEAFF.